The 3 T cell receptor beta chains given below trace back to one sample, sequenced in a study of OX40 agonist ivuxolimab in advanced cancers. Libraries were prepared by immunoSEQ multiplex PCR; TCRdb keeps only in-frame clonotypes and omits some of them. The sample includes tens of thousands of clones, approximately 86% of them seen just once. The material sequenced was CD4+ or CD8+ T cells sorted from blood, taken in a trial of the OX40 agonist ivuxolimab. These receptors were obtained from an adult with an advanced solid tumor such as melanoma, head and neck, liver or kidney cancer.

This chain uses TRBV6-1 with TRBJ2-2, with D maybe TRBD2 (6 bases). The germline gives CDR1 MNHNS, CDR2 SASEGT. Trimming removed 0 bases from V and 4 bases from J, with 9 bases in between. CDR3 length equals 15 residues. The CDR3 spells CASSEALGGTGELFF. The CDR3 nucleotides are TGTGCCAGCAGTGAAGCCCTCGGGGGCACCGGGGAGCTGTTTTTT.

The V gene is TRBV11-2, the J gene TRBJ1-1, with TRBD1 as a possible D gene (6 bases). The V end lost 5 bases, the J end lost 3 bases, and 16 bases lay between the germline ends. CDR3 length equals 15 residues. Germline V gene data show CDR1 as SGHAT and CDR2 as FQNNGV. CDR3 amino acids: CASSPSRGADTEAFF. In DNA form, the CDR3 reads TGTGCCAGCAGCCCCAGTCGGGGGGCGGACACTGAAGCTTTCTTT.

The chain recombines TRBV7-9 with TRBJ2-7; D unresolved. Germline V gene lookup returns CDR1 SEHNR and CDR2 FQNEAQ (reference sequence). V was shortened by 5 bases and J by 3 bases, with 20 bases between the two germline ends. This CDR3 is built from 16 residues. The DNA of the CDR3 is TGTGCCAGCAGCGGAGTGCATGGGGATTTTGTCTACGAGCAGTACTTC. It yields the protein CASSGVHGDFVYEQYF.